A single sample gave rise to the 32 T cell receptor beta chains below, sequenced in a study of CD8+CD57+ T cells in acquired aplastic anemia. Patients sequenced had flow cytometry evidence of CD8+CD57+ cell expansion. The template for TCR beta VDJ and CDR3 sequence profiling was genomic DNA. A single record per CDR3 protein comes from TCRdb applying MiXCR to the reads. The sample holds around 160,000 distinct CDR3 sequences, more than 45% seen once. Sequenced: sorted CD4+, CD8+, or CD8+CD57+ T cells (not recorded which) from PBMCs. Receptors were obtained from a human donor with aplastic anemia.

CDR3 DNA sequence: TGCAGTGCTAGTCGGGACCCGAACACTGAAGCTTTCTTT. It translates to CSASRDPNTEAFF. The genes are TRBV20-1 and TRBJ1-1; D perhaps matches TRBD1 (5 bases). The CDR3 consists of 13 residues. Trimming stripped 3 bases from V and 1 base from J, with 9 bases between. From germline, CDR1 is DFQATT and CDR2 SNEGSKA (reference sequence).

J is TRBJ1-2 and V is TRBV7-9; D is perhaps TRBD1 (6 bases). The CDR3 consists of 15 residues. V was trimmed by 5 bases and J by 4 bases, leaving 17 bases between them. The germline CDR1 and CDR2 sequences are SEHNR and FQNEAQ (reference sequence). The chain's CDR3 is CASSKGQLIIYGYTF. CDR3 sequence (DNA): TGTGCCAGCAGCAAAGGACAGCTTATAATCTATGGCTACACCTTC.

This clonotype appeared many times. The CDR3 loop reads CSARRISGNTIYF. In nucleotides, the CDR3 is TGCAGTGCTCGCCGAATCTCTGGAAACACCATATATTTT. V is TRBV20-1 and J is TRBJ1-3; D remains unclear. Germline V gene lookup returns CDR1 DFQATT and CDR2 SNEGSKA (reference sequence). The CDR3 has 13 amino acids. Trimming took 5 bases from V and 0 from J, leaving 8 bases between them.

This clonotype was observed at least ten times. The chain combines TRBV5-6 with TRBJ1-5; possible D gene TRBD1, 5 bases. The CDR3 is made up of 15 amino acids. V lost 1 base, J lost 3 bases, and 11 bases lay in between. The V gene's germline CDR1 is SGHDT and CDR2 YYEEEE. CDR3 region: CASSLSPGSNQPQHF. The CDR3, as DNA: TGTGCCAGCAGCTTGAGTCCAGGGTCCAATCAGCCCCAGCATTTT.

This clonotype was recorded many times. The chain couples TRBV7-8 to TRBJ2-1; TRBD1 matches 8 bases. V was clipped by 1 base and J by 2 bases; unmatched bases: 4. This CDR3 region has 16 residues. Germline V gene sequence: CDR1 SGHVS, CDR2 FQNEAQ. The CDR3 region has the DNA TGTGCCAGCAGCTTAGGACGGGGACAGGCCTACAATGAGCAGTTCTTC. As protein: CASSLGRGQAYNEQFF. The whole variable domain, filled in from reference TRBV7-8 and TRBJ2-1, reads GAGVSQSPRYKVAKRGQDVALRCDPISGHVSLFWYQQALGQGPEFLTYFQNEAQLDKSGLPSDRFFAERPEGSVSTLKIQRTQQEDSAVYLCASSLGRGQAYNEQFFGPGTRLTVL.

The CDR3 here is CSGMNYEQYF. The CDR3 nucleotides are TGCAGTGGCATGAACTACGAGCAGTACTTC. The chain has TRBV20-1 and TRBJ2-7; D not certain. Germline assignment: CDR1 DFQATT and CDR2 SNEGSKA (reference sequence). The CDR3 is 10 amino acids. V was cut by 7 bases and J by 3 bases, with 7 bases left in between.

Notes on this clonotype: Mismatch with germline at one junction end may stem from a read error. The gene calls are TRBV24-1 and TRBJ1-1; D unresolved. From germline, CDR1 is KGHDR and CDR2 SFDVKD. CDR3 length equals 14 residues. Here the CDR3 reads CASRPKGTYTEAFF. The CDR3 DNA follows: TGTGCCTCCAGACCGAAGGGTACTTACACTGAAGCTTTCTTT.

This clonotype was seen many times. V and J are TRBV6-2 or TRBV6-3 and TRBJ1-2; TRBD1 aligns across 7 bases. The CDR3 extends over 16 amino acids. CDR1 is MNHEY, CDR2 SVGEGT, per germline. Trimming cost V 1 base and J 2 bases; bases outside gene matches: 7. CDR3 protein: CASSYLAGQLNYGYTF. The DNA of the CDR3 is TGTGCCAGCAGTTACTTGGCGGGACAGCTGAACTATGGCTACACCTTC.

CDR3 residues: CASRHYEQYF. CDR3 nucleotide sequence: TGTGCCAGCAGACACTACGAGCAGTACTTC. V usage is TRBV2 and J usage is TRBJ2-7; D ambiguous. The germline gives CDR1 SNHLY, CDR2 FYNNEI. This CDR3 is built from 10 residues. With 6 bases removed from V and 3 bases from J, the gap between germline ends came to 3 bases. Full variable domain (missing parts from reference TRBV2 and TRBJ2-7): EPEVTQTPSHQVTQMGQEVILRCVPISNHLYFYWYRQILGQKVEFLVSFYNNEISEKSEIFDDQFSVERPDGSNFTLKIRSTKLEDSAMYFCASRHYEQYFGPGTRLTVT.

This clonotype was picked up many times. The chain's CDR3 is CASSLLQGSGELFF. The CDR3 DNA reads TGTGCCAGCAGTTTACTACAGGGATCCGGGGAGCTGTTTTTT. The rearrangement joins TRBV12-3 or TRBV12-4 to TRBJ2-2, with D possibly TRBD1 on 6 matching bases. The length of the CDR3 is 14 residues. The V gene lost 2 bases and the J gene lost 6 bases, with 10 bases spanning the gap.

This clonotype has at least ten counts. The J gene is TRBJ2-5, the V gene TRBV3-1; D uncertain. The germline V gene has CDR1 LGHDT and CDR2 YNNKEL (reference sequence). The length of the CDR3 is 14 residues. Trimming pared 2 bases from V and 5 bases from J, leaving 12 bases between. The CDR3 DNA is TGTGCCAGCAGCCAACCTGGCCTCGGGGAGACCCAGTACTTC. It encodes CASSQPGLGETQYF.

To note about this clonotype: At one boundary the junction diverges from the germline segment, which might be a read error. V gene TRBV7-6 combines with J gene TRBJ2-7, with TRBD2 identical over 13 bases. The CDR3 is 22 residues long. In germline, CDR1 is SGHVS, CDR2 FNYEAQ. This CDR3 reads CASSLSPPRTSGRGKGAYEQSF. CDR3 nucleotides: TGTGCCAGCAGCTTAAGTCCCCCCAGGACTAGCGGGAGAGGTAAGGGAGCCTACGAGCAGTCCTTC.

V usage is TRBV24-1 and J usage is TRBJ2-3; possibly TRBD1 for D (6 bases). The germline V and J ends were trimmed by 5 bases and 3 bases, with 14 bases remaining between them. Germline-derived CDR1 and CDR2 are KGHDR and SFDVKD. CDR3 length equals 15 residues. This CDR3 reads CATSARDMRTDTQYF. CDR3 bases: TGTGCCACCAGTGCACGGGACATGAGGACAGATACGCAGTATTTT.

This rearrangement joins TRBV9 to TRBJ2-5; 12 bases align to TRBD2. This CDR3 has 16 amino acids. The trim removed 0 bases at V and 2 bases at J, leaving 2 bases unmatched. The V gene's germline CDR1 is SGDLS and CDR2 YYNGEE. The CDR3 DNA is TGTGCCAGCAGCGTAGCGGGGACTAGCGGGCAAGAGACCCAGTACTTC. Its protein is CASSVAGTSGQETQYF.

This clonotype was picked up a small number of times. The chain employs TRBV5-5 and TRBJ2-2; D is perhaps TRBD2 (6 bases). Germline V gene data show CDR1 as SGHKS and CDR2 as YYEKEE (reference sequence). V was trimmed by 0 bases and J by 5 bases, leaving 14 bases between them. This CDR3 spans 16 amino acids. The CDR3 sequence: CASSLGAGKGTGELFF. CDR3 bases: TGTGCCAGCAGCTTGGGGGCGGGAAAAGGGACCGGGGAGCTGTTTTTT.

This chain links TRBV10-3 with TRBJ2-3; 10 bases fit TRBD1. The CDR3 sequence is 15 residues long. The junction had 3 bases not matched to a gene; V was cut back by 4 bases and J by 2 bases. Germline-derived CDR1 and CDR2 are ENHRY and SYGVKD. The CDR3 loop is CAISADRGLTDTQYF. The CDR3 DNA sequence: TGTGCCATCAGTGCTGACAGGGGGCTCACAGATACGCAGTATTTT.

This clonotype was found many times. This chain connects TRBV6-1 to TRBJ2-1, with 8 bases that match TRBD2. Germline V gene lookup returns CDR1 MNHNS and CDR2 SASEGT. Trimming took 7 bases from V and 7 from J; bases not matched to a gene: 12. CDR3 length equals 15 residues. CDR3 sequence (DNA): TGTGCCAGCATCACTACTGCCGGGACTAGGAATGAGCAGTTCTTC. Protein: CASITTAGTRNEQFF.

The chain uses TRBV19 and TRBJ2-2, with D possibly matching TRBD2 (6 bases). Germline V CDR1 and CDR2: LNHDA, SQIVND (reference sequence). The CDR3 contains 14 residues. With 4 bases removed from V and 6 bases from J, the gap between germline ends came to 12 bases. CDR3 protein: CASSTAGGSGELFF. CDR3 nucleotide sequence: TGTGCCAGTAGTACAGCGGGTGGGTCCGGGGAGCTGTTTTTT.

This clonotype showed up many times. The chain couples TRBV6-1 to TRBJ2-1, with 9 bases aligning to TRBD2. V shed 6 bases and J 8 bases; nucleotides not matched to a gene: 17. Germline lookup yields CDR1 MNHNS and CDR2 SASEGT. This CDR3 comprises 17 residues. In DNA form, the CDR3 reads TGTGCCAGCAGACCTTTTCGAGGGGCGGGAGGGCCAGATGAGCAGTTCTTC. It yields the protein CASRPFRGAGGPDEQFF.

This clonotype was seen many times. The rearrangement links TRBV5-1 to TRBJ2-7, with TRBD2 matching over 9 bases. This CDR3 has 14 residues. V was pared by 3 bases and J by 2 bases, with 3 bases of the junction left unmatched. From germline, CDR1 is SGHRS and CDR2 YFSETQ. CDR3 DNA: TGCGCCAGCAGCTCCGTAGCGGGGGCCTACGAGCAGTACTTC. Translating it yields CASSSVAGAYEQYF. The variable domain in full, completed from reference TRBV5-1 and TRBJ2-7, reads KAGVTQTPRYLIKTRGQQVTLSCSPISGHRSVSWYQQTPGQGLQFLFEYFSETQRNKGNFPGRFSGRQFSNSRSEMNVSTLELGDSALYLCASSSVAGAYEQYFGPGTRLTVT.

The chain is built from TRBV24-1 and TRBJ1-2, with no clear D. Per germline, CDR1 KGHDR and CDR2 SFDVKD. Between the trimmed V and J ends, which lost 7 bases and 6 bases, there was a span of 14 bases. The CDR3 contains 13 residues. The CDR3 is CATRDEQTHGYTF. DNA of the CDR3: TGTGCCACCAGGGACGAGCAGACCCATGGCTACACCTTC.

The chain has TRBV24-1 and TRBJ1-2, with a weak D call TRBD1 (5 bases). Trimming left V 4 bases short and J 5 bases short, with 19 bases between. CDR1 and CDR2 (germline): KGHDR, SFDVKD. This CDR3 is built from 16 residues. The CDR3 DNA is TGTGCCACCAGTGAGCTGTCCACAGGAGGAGCATATGGCTACACCTTC. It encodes CATSELSTGGAYGYTF.

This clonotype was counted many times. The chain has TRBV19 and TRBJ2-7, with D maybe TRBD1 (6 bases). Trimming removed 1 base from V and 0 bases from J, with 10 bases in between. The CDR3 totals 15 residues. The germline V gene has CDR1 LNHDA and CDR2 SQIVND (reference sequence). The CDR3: CASSIGTASSYEQYF. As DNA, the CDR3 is TGTGCCAGTAGTATAGGGACAGCCAGCTCCTACGAGCAGTACTTC.

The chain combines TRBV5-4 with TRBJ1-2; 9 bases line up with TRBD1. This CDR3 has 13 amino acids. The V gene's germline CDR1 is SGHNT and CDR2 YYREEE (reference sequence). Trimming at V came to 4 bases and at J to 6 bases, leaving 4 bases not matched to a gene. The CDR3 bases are TGTGCCAGCAGCCACCGGACAGGGGATGGCTACACCTTC. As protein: CASSHRTGDGYTF.

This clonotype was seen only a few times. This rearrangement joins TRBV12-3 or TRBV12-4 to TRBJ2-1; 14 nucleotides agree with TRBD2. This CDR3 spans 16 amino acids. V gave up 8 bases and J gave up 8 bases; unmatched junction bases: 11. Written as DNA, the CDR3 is TGTGCCAGCTCCCGACCCTCGGGACTAGCGGGAGATGAGCAGTTCTTC. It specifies CASSRPSGLAGDEQFF.

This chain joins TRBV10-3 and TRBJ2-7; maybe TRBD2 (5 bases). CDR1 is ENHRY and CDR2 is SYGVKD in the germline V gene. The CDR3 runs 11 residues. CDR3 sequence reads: CALGDSYEQYF. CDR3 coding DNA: TGTGCGCTCGGGGACTCCTACGAGCAGTACTTC.

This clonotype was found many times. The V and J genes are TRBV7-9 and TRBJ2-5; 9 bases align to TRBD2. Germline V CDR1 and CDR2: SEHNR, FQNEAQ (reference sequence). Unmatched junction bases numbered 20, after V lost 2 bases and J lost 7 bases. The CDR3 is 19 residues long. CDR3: CASSLTKAGGIWAWGTQYF. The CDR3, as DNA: TGTGCCAGCAGCTTAACAAAAGCGGGAGGAATTTGGGCTTGGGGGACCCAGTACTTC.

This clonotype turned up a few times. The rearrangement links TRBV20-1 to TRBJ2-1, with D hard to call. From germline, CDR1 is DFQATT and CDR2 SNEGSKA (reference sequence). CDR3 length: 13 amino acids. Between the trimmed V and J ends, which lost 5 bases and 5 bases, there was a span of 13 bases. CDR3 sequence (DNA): TGCAGTGCTGACCTTAACTTTGACAATGAGCAGTTCTTC. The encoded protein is CSADLNFDNEQFF.

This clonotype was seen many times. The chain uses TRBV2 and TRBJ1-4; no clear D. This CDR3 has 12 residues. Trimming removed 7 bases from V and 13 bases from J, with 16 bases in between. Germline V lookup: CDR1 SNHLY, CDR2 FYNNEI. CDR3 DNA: TGTGCCAGCATAGGTGTTGACTATATACTGTTTTTT. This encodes CASIGVDYILFF.

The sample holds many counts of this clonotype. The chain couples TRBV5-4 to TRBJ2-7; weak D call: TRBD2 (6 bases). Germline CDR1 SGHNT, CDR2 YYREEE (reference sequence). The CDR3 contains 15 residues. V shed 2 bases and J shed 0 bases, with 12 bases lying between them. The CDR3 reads CASSFGGSSSYEQYF. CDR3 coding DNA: TGTGCCAGCAGCTTTGGAGGGTCCAGCTCCTACGAGCAGTACTTC.

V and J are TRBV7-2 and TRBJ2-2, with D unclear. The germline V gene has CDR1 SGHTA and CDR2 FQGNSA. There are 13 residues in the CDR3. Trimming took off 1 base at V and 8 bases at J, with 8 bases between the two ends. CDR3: CASSLGYVGELFF. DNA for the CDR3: TGTGCCAGCAGCTTAGGGTACGTGGGGGAGCTGTTTTTT. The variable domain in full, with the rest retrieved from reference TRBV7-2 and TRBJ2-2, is GAGVSQSPSNKVTEKGKDVELRCDPISGHTALYWYRQSLGQGLEFLIYFQGNSAPDKSGLPSDRFSAERTGGSVSTLTIQRTQQEDSAVYLCASSLGYVGELFFGEGSRLTVL.

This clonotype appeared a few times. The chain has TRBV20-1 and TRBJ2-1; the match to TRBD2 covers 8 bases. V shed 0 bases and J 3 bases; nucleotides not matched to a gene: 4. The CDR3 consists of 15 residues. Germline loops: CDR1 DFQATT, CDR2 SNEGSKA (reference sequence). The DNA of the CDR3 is TGCAGTGCTAGAGATGGAGCGGGAGACTACAATGAGCAGTTCTTC. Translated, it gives CSARDGAGDYNEQFF.